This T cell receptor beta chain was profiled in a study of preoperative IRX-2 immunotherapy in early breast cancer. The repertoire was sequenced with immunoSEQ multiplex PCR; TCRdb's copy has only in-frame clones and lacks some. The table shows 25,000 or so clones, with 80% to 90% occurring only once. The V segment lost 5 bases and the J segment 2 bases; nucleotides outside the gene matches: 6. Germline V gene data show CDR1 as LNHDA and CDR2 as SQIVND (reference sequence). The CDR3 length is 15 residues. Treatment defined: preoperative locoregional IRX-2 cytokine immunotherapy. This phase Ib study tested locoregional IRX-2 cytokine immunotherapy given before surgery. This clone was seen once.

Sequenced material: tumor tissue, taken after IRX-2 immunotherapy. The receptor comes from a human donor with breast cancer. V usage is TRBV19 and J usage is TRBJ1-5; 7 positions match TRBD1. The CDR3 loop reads CASSLQTGRNQPQHF. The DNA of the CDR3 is TGTGCCAGTAGTCTACAGACAGGGCGCAATCAGCCCCAGCATTTT.